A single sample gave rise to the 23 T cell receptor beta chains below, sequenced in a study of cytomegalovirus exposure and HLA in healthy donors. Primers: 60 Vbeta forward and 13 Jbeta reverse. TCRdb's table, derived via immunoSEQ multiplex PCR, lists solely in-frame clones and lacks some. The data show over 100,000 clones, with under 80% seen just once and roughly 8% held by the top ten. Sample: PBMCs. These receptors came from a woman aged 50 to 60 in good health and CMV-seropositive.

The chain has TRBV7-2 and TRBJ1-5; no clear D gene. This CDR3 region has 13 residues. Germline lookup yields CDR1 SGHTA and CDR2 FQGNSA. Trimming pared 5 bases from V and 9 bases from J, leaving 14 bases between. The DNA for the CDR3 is TGTGCCAGCAGCGTATCGTCACTGTGGCCCCAGCATTTT. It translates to CASSVSSLWPQHF.

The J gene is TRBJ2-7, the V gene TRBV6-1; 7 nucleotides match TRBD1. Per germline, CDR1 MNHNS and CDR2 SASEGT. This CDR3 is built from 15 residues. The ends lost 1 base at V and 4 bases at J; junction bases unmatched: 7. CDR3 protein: CASSEVWTGLYEQYF. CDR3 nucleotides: TGTGCCAGCAGTGAAGTTTGGACAGGCTTATACGAGCAGTACTTC.

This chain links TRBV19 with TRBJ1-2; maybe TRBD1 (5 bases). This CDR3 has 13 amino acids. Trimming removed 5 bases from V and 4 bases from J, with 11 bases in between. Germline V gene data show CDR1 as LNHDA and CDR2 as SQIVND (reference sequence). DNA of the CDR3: TGTGCCAGTAGTCAGGGACTGACCTATGGCTACACCTTC. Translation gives CASSQGLTYGYTF.

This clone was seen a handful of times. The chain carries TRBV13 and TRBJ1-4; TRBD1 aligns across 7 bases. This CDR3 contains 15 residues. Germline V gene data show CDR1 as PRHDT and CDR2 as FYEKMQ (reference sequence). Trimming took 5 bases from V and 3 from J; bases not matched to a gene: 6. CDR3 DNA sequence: TGTGCCAGCAGCACGAGGACAGGCTCTAATGAAAAACTGTTTTTT. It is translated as CASSTRTGSNEKLFF.

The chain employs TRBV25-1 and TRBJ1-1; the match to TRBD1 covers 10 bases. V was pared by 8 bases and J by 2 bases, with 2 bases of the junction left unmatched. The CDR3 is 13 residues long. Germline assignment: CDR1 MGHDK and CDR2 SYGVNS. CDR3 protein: CASQTGGNTEAFF. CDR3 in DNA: TGTGCCAGCCAGACAGGGGGCAACACTGAAGCTTTCTTT.

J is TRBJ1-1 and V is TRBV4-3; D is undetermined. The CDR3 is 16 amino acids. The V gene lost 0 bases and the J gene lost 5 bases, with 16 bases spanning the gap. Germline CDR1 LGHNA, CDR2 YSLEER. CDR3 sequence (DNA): TGCGCCAGCAGCCAAGATAAGTCGGGGTTTGGAACTGAAGCTTTCTTT. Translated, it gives CASSQDKSGFGTEAFF.

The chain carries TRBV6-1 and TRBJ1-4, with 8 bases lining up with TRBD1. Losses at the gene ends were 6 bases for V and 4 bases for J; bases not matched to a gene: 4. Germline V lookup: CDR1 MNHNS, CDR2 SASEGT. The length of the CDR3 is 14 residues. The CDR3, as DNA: TGTGCCAGCAGCCCGACAGGGGTTAATGAAAAACTGTTTTTT. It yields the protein CASSPTGVNEKLFF.

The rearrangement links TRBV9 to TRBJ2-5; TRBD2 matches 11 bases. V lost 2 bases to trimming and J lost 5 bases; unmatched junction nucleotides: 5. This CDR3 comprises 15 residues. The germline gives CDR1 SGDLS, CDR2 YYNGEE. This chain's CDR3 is CASSVATSGVETQYF. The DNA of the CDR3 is TGTGCCAGCAGCGTGGCGACTAGCGGGGTCGAGACCCAGTACTTC. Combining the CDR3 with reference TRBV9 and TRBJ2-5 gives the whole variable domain DSGVTQTPKHLITATGQRVTLRCSPRSGDLSVYWYQQSLDQGLQFLIQYYNGEERAKGNILERFSAQQFPDLHSELNLSSLELGDSALYFCASSVATSGVETQYFGPGTRLLVL.

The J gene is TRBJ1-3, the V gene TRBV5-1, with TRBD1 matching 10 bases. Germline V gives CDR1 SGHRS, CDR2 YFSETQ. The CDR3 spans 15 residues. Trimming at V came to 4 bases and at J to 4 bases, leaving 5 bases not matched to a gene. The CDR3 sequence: CASSGGTGEGNTIYF. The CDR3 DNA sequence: TGCGCCAGCAGCGGAGGGACAGGGGAGGGAAACACCATATATTTT.

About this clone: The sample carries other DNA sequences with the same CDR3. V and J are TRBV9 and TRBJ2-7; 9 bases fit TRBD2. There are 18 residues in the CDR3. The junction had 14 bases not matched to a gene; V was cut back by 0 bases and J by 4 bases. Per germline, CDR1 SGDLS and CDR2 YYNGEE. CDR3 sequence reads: CASSVADSGGPKAYEQYF. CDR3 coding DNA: TGTGCCAGCAGCGTAGCTGATAGCGGGGGCCCCAAGGCATACGAGCAGTACTTC.

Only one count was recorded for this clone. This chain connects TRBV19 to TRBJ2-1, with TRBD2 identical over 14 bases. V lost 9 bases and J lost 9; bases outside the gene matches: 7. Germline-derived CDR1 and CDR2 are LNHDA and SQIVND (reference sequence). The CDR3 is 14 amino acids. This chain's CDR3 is CASKTSGRDGEQFF. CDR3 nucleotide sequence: TGTGCCAGCAAGACTAGCGGGAGGGATGGTGAGCAGTTCTTC.

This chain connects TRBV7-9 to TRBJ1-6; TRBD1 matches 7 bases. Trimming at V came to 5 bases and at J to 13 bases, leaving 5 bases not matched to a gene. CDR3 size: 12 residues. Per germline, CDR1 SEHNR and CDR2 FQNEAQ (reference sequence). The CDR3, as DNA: TGTGCCAGCAGCCTATCGACAGGGCCCCTCCACTTT. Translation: CASSLSTGPLHF.

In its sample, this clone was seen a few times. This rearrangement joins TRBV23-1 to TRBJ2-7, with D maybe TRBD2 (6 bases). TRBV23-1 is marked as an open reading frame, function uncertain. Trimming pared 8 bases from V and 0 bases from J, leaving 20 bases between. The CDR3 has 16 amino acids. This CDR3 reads CASRRTPGLPSYEQYF. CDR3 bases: TGCGCCAGCCGCAGAACCCCGGGACTGCCCTCCTACGAGCAGTACTTC.

For the CDR3, the DNA is TGCGCCAGCAGCCAGGGACAGGGGGCAGGGCCCCTCCACTTT. The encoded protein is CASSQGQGAGPLHF. The gene calls are TRBV4-1 and TRBJ1-6; 12 bases match TRBD1. The CDR3 extends over 14 amino acids. The germline V gene encodes CDR1 MGHRA and CDR2 YSYEKL. The V and J ends lost 3 bases and 13 bases, in that order; junction bases with no gene match: 4.

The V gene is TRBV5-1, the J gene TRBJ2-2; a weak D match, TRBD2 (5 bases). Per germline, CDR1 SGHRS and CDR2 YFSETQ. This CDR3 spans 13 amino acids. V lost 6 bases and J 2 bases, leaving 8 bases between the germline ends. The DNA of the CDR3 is TGCGCCAGCACCGGGGATAACACCGGGGAGCTGTTTTTT. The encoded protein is CASTGDNTGELFF.

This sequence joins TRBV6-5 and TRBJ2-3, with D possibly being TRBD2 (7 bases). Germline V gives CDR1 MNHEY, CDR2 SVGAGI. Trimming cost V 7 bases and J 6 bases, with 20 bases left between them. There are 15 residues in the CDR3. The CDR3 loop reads CASTSLGAGADTQYF. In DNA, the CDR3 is TGTGCCAGCACGTCCCTTGGGGCGGGGGCCGATACGCAGTATTTT.

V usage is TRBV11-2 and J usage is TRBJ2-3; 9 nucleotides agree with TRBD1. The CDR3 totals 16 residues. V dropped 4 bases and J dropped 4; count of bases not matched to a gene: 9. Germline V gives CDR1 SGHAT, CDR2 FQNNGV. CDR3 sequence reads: CASSSGDRGLADTQYF. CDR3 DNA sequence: TGTGCCAGCAGCTCCGGAGACAGGGGGTTGGCAGATACGCAGTATTTT. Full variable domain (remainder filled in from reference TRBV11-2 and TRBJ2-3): EAGVAQSPRYKIIEKRQSVAFWCNPISGHATLYWYQQILGQGPKLLIQFQNNGVVDDSQLPKDRFSAERLKGVDSTLKIQPAKLEDSAVYLCASSSGDRGLADTQYFGPGTRLTVL.

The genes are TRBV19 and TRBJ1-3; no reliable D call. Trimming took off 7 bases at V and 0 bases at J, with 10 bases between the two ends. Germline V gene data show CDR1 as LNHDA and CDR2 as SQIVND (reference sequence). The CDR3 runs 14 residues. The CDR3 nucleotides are TGTGCCAGTACCCCCACAGTCTCTGGAAACACCATATATTTT. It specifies CASTPTVSGNTIYF.

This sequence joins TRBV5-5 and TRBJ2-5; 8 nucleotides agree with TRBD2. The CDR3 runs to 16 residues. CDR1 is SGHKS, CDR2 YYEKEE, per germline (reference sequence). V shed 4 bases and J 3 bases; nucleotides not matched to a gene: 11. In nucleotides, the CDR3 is TGTGCCAGCAGCCCACTCCGGGCGGGGGGTGAAGAGACCCAGTACTTC. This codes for CASSPLRAGGEETQYF. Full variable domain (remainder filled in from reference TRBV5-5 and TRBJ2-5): DAGVTQSPTHLIKTRGQQVTLRCSPISGHKSVSWYQQVLGQGPQFIFQYYEKEERGRGNFPDRFSARQFPNYSSELNVNALLLGDSALYLCASSPLRAGGEETQYFGPGTRLLVL.

CDR3 nucleotides: TGTGCCAGCAGCTCGGGACTAGCGGCCTTGAGGGCCGAGCAGTACTTC. It is translated as CASSSGLAALRAEQYF. The J gene is TRBJ2-5, the V gene TRBV5-4; 11 bases align to TRBD2. The tail of the sequence fits TRBJ2-7 better, so the J call may be wrong. CDR1 and CDR2 from the germline V gene are SGHNT and YYREEE (reference sequence). The CDR3 loop spans 16 amino acids.

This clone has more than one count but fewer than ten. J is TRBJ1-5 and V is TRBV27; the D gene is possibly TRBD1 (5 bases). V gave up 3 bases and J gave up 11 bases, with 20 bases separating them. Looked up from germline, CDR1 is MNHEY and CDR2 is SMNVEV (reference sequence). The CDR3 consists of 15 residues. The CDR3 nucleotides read TGTGCCAGCAGTTTTGTAGGGGCCCTTGGGGGGGCCCAGCATTTT. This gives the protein CASSFVGALGGAQHF.

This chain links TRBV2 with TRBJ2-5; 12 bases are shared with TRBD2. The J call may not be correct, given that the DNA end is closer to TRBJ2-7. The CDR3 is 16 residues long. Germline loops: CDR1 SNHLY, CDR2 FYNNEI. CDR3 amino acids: CASSQSLAGGRYEQYF. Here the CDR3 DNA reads TGTGCCAGCAGTCAATCACTAGCGGGAGGTCGCTACGAGCAGTACTTC.

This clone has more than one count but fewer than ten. In nucleotides, the CDR3 is TGTGCCAGCAGTGAAGCGCCGTGGGAGCCAGGATTTGGGGGCTACACCTTC. Its translation is CASSEAPWEPGFGGYTF. The chain couples TRBV6-1 to TRBJ1-2; D uncertain. The CDR3 loop spans 17 amino acids. Deletions cut 0 bases from V and 8 bases from J, with 22 bases between. Germline V gene data show CDR1 as MNHNS and CDR2 as SASEGT.